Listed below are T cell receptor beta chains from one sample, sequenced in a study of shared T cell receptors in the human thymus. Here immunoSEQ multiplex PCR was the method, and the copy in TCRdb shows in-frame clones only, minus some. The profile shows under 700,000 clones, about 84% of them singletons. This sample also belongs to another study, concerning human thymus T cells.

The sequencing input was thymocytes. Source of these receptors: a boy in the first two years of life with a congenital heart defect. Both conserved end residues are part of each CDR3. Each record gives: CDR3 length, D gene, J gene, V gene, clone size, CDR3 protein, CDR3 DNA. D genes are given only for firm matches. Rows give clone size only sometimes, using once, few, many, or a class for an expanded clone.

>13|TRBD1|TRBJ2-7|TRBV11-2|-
CASTGTGVGEQYF
TGTGCCAGCACCGGGACAGGGGTAGGCGAGCAGTACTTC
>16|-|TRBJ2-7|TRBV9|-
CASSVGGRGDSYEQYF
TGTGCCAGCAGCGTAGGAGGCAGGGGAGATTCCTACGAGCAGTACTTC
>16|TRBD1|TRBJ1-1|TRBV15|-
CATSRDHRGEAAEAFF
TGTGCCACCAGCAGAGATCACAGGGGAGAAGCCGCTGAAGCTTTCTTT
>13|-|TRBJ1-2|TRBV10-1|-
CASSGEGSYGYTF
TGCGCCAGCAGTGGTGAGGGAAGCTATGGCTACACCTTC
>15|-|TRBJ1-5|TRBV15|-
CATSRESRSNQPQHF
TGTGCCACCAGCAGAGAAAGCCGTAGCAATCAGCCCCAGCATTTT
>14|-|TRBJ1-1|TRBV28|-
CASSLRDINTEAFF
TGTGCCAGCAGTTTAAGGGACATAAACACTGAAGCTTTCTTT
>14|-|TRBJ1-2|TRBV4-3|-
CASSSQLLNYGYTF
TGCGCCAGCAGTTCTCAACTCCTCAACTATGGCTACACCTTC
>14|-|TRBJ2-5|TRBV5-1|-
CASSLSTSSETQYF
TGCGCCAGCAGCTTGTCCACTAGTTCAGAGACCCAGTACTTC
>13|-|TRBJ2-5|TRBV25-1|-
CASSGQLQETQYF
TGTGCCAGCAGTGGACAGCTGCAAGAGACCCAGTACTTC
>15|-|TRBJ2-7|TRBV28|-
CASSLFLGVFSEQYF
TGTGCCAGCAGCCTTTTTCTGGGAGTATTTAGCGAGCAGTACTTC
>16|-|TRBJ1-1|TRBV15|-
CATSRDRLTLNTEAFF
TGTGCCACCAGCAGAGATCGCCTGACACTGAACACTGAAGCTTTCTTT
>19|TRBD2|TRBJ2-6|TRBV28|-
CASSSGIAGTNSGANVLTF
TGTGCCAGCAGCAGTGGTATAGCGGGAACTAACTCTGGGGCCAACGTCCTGACTTTC
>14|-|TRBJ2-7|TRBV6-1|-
CASSERGSLLEQYF
TGTGCCAGCAGCGAAAGAGGTAGCCTGCTCGAGCAGTACTTC
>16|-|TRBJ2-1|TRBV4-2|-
CASSQGKRDTYNEQFF
TGTGCCAGCAGCCAAGGTAAAAGGGACACATACAATGAGCAGTTCTTC
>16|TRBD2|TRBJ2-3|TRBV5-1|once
CASSLRSDRGADTQYF
TGCGCCAGCAGCTTGAGATCCGATCGGGGGGCAGATACGCAGTATTTT
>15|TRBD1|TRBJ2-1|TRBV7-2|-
CASTPDREGRVWRFF
TGTGCCAGCACCCCGGACAGGGAAGGAAGGGTTTGGCGGTTCTTC
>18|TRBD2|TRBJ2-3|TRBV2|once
CARAHGTSGKGRGDTQYF
TGTGCCAGAGCTCACGGGACTAGCGGGAAGGGGCGGGGAGATACGCAGTATTTT
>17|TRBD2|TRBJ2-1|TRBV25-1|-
CASSGSPGLAAYNEQFF
TGTGCCAGCAGTGGCTCGCCGGGACTAGCAGCCTACAATGAGCAGTTCTTC
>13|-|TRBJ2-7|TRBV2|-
CASSEGGSYEQYF
TGTGCCAGCAGTGAAGGAGGGTCCTACGAGCAGTACTTC
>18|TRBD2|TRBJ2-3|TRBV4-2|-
CASSQEGGWQGGADTQYF
TGTGCCAGCAGCCAAGAGGGGGGGTGGCAAGGCGGCGCAGATACGCAGTATTTT
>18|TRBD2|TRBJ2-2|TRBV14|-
CASSPTPLAGEGTGELFF
TGTGCCAGCAGCCCTACCCCCCTAGCGGGAGAGGGCACCGGGGAGCTGTTTTTT
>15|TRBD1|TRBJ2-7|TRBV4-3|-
CASSQEGDREGEQYF
TGCGCCAGCAGCCAAGAAGGGGACAGGGAGGGCGAGCAGTACTTC
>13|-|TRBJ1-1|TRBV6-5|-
CASSDTKGGYSFF
TGTGCCAGCAGTGACACTAAAGGGGGATATTCTTTCTTT
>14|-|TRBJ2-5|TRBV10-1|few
CASSEKDSQETQYF
TGCGCCAGCAGTGAGAAGGACAGCCAAGAGACCCAGTACTTC
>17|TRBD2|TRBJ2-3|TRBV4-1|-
CASSHRKGTSSTDTQYF
TGCGCCAGCAGCCATAGAAAAGGGACTAGCAGCACAGATACGCAGTATTTT
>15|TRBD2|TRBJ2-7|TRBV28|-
CASTTREDDSYEQYF
TGTGCCAGCACTACCCGGGAGGATGACTCCTACGAGCAGTACTTC
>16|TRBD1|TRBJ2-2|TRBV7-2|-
CASSRGPTGGPGELFF
TGTGCCAGCAGCCGAGGCCCTACAGGGGGCCCTGGTGAGCTGTTTTTT
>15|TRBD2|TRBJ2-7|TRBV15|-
CATSRLAGPAYEQYF
TGTGCCACCAGCAGACTAGCGGGGCCTGCCTACGAGCAGTACTTC
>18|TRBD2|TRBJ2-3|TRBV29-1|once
CSVEAGLAGVGHTDTQYF
TGCAGCGTTGAGGCGGGACTAGCGGGAGTTGGTCACACAGATACGCAGTATTTT
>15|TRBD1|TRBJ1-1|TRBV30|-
CAWSADRGPNTEAFF
TGTGCCTGGAGCGCCGACAGGGGACCTAACACTGAAGCTTTCTTT
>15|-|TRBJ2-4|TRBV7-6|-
CASSFLADSKNIQYF
TGTGCCAGCAGCTTCCTTGCGGACTCCAAAAACATTCAGTACTTC
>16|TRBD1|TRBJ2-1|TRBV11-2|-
CASNLLGTGYMIEQFF
TGTGCCAGCAACTTGCTGGGGACAGGCTACATGATTGAGCAGTTCTTC
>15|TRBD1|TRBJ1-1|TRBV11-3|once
CASSLVGRGRTEAFF
TGTGCCAGCAGCTTAGTGGGCAGGGGGAGGACTGAAGCTTTCTTT
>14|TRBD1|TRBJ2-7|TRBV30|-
CAWSTDRVVYEQYF
TGTGCCTGGAGTACAGACAGGGTTGTCTACGAGCAGTACTTC
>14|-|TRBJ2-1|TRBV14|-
CASSQARVGNEQFF
TGTGCCAGCAGCCAAGCCCGGGTCGGGAATGAGCAGTTCTTC
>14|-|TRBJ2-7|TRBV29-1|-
CSVGVPNLVYEQYF
TGCAGCGTTGGGGTGCCTAACCTAGTCTACGAGCAGTACTTC
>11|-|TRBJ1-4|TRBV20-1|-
CSGGLGEKLFF
TGCAGTGGGGGGCTCGGTGAAAAACTGTTTTTT
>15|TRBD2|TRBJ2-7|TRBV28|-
CASRRSGVKTYEQYF
TGTGCCAGCAGGCGGAGCGGGGTGAAAACCTACGAGCAGTACTTC
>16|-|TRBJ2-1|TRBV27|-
CASSYQAARSYNEQFF
TGTGCCAGCAGTTACCAGGCAGCACGGTCCTACAATGAGCAGTTCTTC
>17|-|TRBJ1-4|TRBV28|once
CASRPTLRGSTNEKLFF
TGTGCCAGCAGACCGACGTTAAGGGGGTCGACTAATGAAAAACTGTTTTTT
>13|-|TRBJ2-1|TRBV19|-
CASSPRGHNEQFF
TGTGCCAGTAGCCCGAGAGGTCACAATGAGCAGTTCTTC